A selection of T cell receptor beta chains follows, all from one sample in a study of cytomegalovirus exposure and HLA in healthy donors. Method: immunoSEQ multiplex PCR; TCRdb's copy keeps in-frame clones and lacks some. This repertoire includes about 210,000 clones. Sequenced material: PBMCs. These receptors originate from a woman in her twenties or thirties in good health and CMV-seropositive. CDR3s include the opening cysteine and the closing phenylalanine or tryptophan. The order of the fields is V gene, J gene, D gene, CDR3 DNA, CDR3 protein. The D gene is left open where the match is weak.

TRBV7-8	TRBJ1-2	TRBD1	TGTGCCAGCAGCCGGGACAGGGCAGGAATATTTTATGGCTACACCTTC	CASSRDRAGIFYGYTF
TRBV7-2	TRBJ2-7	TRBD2	TGTGCCAGCAGCGTATACCCAGCGGGACCCCTCTACGAGCAGTACTTC	CASSVYPAGPLYEQYF
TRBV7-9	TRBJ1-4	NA	TGTGCCAGCAGCTCCCGATGGGAGGAAGAAAAACTGTTTTTT	CASSSRWEEEKLFF
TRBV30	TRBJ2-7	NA	TGTGCCTGGAGTGTGTCGGATCGCGGTGGCGAGCAGTACTTC	CAWSVSDRGGEQYF
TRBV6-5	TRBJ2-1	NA	TGTGCCAGCACTCCCCCCGGACTCAATGAGCAGTTCTTC	CASTPPGLNEQFF
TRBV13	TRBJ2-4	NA	TGTGCCAGCAGCTTAACCGGACTCGGAGTCAAAAACATTCAGTACTTC	CASSLTGLGVKNIQYF
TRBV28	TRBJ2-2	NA	TGTGCCAGCAGACGGGGAGTCGGGGAGCTGTTTTTT	CASRRGVGELFF
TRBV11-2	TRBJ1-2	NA	TGTGCCAGCAGCCCAGGTTCAGGGGTAGGTTATGGCTACACCTTC	CASSPGSGVGYGYTF
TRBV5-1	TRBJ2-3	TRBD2	TGCGCCAGCAGCTTGGGGGTCAGGGAGGGAACAGATACGCAGTATTTT	CASSLGVREGTDTQYF
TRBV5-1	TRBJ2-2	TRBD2	TGCGCCAGCAGCTTGCTGGGGGAGGGGAACACCGGGGAGCTGTTTTTT	CASSLLGEGNTGELFF
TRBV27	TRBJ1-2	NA	NA	CASSFGTGTDCTF
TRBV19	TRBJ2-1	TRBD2	TGTGCCAGTAGTTCCCCCAGCGGGGCATACAATGAGCAGTTCTTC	CASSSPSGAYNEQFF
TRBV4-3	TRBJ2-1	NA	TGCGCCAGCAGCCAAGCGACCACAATGGGGGGAAGCTCCTACAATGAGCAGTTCTTC	CASSQATTMGGSSYNEQFF
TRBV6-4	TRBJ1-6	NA	TGTGCCAGCAGTGCGGCAGGGCGTTCCTATAATTCACCCCTCCACTTT	CASSAAGRSYNSPLHF
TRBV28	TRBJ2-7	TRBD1	TGTGGCATAACAGGGGTTGGGGAGACCTACGAGCAGTACTTC	CGITGVGETYEQYF
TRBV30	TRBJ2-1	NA	TGTGCCTGGAGTGTACCCTCATTCAGGGGCAATGAGCAGTTCTTC	CAWSVPSFRGNEQFF
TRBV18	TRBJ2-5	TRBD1	TGTGCCAGCTCACCGGATAGGACAGGGGGCTCGAAGACCCAGTACTTC	CASSPDRTGGSKTQYF
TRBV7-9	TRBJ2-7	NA	TGTGCCAGCAGCTTTCCCCCCGTCTACGAGCAGTACTTC	CASSFPPVYEQYF
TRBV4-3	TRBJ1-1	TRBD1	TGCGCCAGCAGCCAAGAGCACAGGGGGCTCGCTGAAGCTTTCTTT	CASSQEHRGLAEAFF
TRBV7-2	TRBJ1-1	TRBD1	TGTGCCAGCAGCTTAGGGGCAGGGGGCACTGAAGCTTTCTTT	CASSLGAGGTEAFF
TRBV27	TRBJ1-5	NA	TGTGCCAGCAGTTTATCGGCACAGCCCAATCAGCCCCAGCATTTT	CASSLSAQPNQPQHF
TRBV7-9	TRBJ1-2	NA	TGTGCCAGCAGTTTCACAGACAGAGCCTATGGCTACACCTTC	CASSFTDRAYGYTF
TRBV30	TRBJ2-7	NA	TGTGCCTGGAGCCGACCTCGCGGCGAGCAGTACTTC	CAWSRPRGEQYF
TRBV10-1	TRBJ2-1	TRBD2	TGCGCCAGCAGTGAGTCGCGGGGGGATTCCTACAATGAGCAGTTCTTC	CASSESRGDSYNEQFF
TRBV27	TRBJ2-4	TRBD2	TGTGCCAGCAGTCCTCTATCTCATGCCGGGACTAGCGGGGGGGCCTCCAAAAACATTCAGTACTTC	CASSPLSHAGTSGGASKNIQYF
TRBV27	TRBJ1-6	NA	TGTGCCAGCAGTCCCCCGGGGAGGGGTGGTCCTTCACCCCTCCACTTT	CASSPPGRGGPSPLHF
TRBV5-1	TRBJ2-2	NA	TGCGCCAGCAGCTTGGTCGTAGGGGCCGGGGAGCTGTTTTTT	CASSLVVGAGELFF